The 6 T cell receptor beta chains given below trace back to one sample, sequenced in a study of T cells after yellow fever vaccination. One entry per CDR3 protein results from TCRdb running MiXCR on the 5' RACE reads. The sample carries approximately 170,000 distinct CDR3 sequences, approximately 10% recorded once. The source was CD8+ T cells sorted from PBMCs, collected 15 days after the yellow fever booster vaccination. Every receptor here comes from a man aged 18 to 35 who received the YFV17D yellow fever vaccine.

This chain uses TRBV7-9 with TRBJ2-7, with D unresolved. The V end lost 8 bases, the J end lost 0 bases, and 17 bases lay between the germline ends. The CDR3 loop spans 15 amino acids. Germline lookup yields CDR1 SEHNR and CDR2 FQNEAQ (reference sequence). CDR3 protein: CASSSRTESSYEQYF. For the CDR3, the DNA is TGTGCCAGCTCCTCCAGGACGGAGAGCTCCTACGAGCAGTACTTC.

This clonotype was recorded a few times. The chain's CDR3 is CASSLEQAYTDTQYF. As DNA, the CDR3 is TGTGCCAGCAGCTTAGAACAGGCTTACACAGATACGCAGTATTTT. V is TRBV11-2 and J is TRBJ2-3, with a weak D call TRBD1 (5 bases). The CDR3 runs to 15 residues. Germline V gives CDR1 SGHAT, CDR2 FQNNGV. V lost 0 bases and J lost 2, with 9 bases in between.

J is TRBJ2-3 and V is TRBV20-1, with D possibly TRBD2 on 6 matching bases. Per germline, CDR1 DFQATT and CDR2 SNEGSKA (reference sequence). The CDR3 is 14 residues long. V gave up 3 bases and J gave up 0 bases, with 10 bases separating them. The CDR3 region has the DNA TGCAGTGCTAGTCGGGGGTCTAGCACAGATACGCAGTATTTT. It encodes CSASRGSSTDTQYF.

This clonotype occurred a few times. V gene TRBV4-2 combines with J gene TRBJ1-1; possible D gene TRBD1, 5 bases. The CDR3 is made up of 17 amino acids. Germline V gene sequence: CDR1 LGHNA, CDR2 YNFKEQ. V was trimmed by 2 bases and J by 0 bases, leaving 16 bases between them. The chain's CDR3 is CASSQSGRISMNTEAFF. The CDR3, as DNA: TGTGCCAGCAGCCAATCGGGACGAATCTCCATGAACACTGAAGCTTTCTTT.

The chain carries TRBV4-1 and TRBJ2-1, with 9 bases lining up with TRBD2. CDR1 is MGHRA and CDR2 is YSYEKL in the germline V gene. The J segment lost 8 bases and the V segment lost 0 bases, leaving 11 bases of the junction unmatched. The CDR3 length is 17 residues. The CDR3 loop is CASSQEPPASGEDEQFF. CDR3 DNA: TGCGCCAGCAGCCAAGAACCCCCGGCTAGCGGGGAAGATGAGCAGTTCTTC.

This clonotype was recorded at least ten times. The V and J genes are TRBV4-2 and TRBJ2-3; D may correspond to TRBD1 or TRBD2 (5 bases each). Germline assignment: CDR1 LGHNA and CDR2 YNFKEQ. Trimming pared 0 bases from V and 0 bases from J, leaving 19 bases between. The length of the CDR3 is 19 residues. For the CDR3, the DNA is TGTGCCAGCAGCCAAGAGGTCGGGGCAATCGGGACCAGCACAGATACGCAGTATTTT. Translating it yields CASSQEVGAIGTSTDTQYF.